These 28 T cell receptor beta chains share one sample of origin, sequenced in a study of blood T cell repertoires in COVID-19. Method: immunoSEQ multiplex PCR; TCRdb's copy keeps in-frame clones and lacks some. The table lists some 240,000 clones, approximately 86% of them singletons. Sequencing used PBMCs or T cells enriched from blood (not recorded which). These receptor sequences come from a woman aged 40 to 55 with acute COVID-19.

J is TRBJ2-7 and V is TRBV9, with a possible D match to TRBD2 (6 bases). CDR3 size: 15 residues. Between the trimmed V and J ends, which lost 0 bases and 0 bases, there was a span of 10 bases. Germline lookup yields CDR1 SGDLS and CDR2 YYNGEE. The CDR3 region has the DNA TGTGCCAGCAGCGTAGGGGTGGGAGGCTCCTACGAGCAGTACTTC. Its protein product is CASSVGVGGSYEQYF.

The chain is built from TRBV7-6 and TRBJ2-7; D may be TRBD2 (5 bases). CDR1 is SGHVS, CDR2 FNYEAQ, per germline. There are 17 residues in the CDR3. V lost 5 bases, J lost 4 bases, and 24 bases lay in between. For the CDR3, the DNA is TGTGCCAGCAGCCCTCTTGGATTAAGGAGGCGGGTTTACGAGCAGTACTTC. Protein sequence: CASSPLGLRRRVYEQYF.

The chain recombines TRBV6-4 with TRBJ1-1; no reliable D call. Germline V gives CDR1 MRHNA, CDR2 SNTAGT. V lost 2 bases and J 1 base, leaving 20 bases between the germline ends. The CDR3 contains 18 residues. CDR3 in DNA: TGTGCCAGCAGTGACCCCGAGTGGGTCGGACGGGAGAACACTGAAGCTTTCTTT. Translated, it gives CASSDPEWVGRENTEAFF.

The chain recombines TRBV6-5 with TRBJ1-5; 7 positions match TRBD1. Germline CDR1 MNHEY, CDR2 SVGAGI. V lost 4 bases and J lost 2; bases outside the gene matches: 5. The CDR3 runs to 15 residues. CDR3 nucleotide sequence: TGTGCCAGCAGTTCTACAGGGGTGGGCAATCAGCCCCAGCATTTT. It codes for CASSSTGVGNQPQHF.

The gene calls are TRBV24-1 and TRBJ2-5, with 11 bases lining up with TRBD2. The CDR3 extends over 16 amino acids. V dropped 2 bases and J dropped 7; count of bases not matched to a gene: 8. Germline CDR1 is KGHDR and CDR2 is SFDVKD. CDR3: CATSDSGLAGGGTQYF. The CDR3 bases are TGTGCCACCAGTGATTCAGGTCTAGCGGGAGGTGGGACCCAGTACTTC.

The chain links TRBV5-4 to TRBJ1-1, with D possibly matching TRBD1 (5 bases). V lost 4 bases to trimming and J lost 3 bases, with 7 bases between them. Germline V gives CDR1 SGHNT, CDR2 YYREEE (reference sequence). The CDR3 sequence is 12 residues long. Here the CDR3 reads CASSQTDTEAFF. DNA for the CDR3: TGTGCCAGCAGCCAGACAGACACTGAAGCTTTCTTT.

The chain employs TRBV2 and TRBJ2-1; 7 nucleotides agree with TRBD2. The CDR3 extends over 11 amino acids. Germline trimming cut 4 bases from V and 12 bases from J; bases unmatched to any gene: 3. Germline V lookup: CDR1 SNHLY, CDR2 FYNNEI. DNA for the CDR3: TGTGCCAGCAGTGGGCGGGAGTGGCAGTTCTTC. Protein product: CASSGREWQFF.

This chain uses TRBV11-3 with TRBJ2-7; TRBD1 is a possible D gene (5 bases). CDR3 length: 13 amino acids. The germline V and J ends were trimmed by 0 bases and 6 bases, with 9 bases remaining between them. From germline, CDR1 is SGHNT and CDR2 YENEEA. CDR3 amino acids: CASSLDAQGEQYF. CDR3 in DNA: TGTGCCAGCAGCTTAGATGCTCAGGGCGAGCAGTACTTC.

This clone occurred a few times. This chain uses TRBV11-2 with TRBJ2-1; 10 positions agree with TRBD2. The CDR3 has 15 residues. Losses at the gene ends were 0 bases for V and 8 bases for J; bases not matched to a gene: 4. CDR1 and CDR2 (germline): SGHAT, FQNNGV. For the CDR3, the DNA is TGTGCCAGCAGCTTAGAACTAGCGGGACTGGATGAGCAGTTCTTC. Its translation is CASSLELAGLDEQFF.

There are a few counts of this clone. The genes are TRBV25-1 and TRBJ1-6; TRBD1 agrees at 11 bases. The germline V gene has CDR1 MGHDK and CDR2 SYGVNS. There are 13 residues in the CDR3. V shed 6 bases and J 9 bases; nucleotides not matched to a gene: 1. The CDR3 sequence: CASRGTGGSPLHF. The CDR3 bases are TGTGCCAGCAGAGGGACAGGGGGTTCACCCCTCCACTTT.

V gene TRBV7-2 combines with J gene TRBJ2-7; TRBD1 is a possible D gene (5 bases). The CDR3 is 16 amino acids. Germline assignment: CDR1 SGHTA and CDR2 FQGNSA. V lost 5 bases and J lost 1, with 18 bases in between. The DNA for the CDR3 is TGTGCCAGCAGCCTCCGACAGCGCGTTTTATCCTACGAGCAGTACTTC. This codes for CASSLRQRVLSYEQYF.

The rearrangement uses TRBV19 and TRBJ1-5; 9 bases fit TRBD1. Germline V gene lookup returns CDR1 LNHDA and CDR2 SQIVND (reference sequence). This CDR3 has 14 amino acids. Germline trimming cut 9 bases from V and 5 bases from J; bases unmatched to any gene: 8. In nucleotides, the CDR3 is TGTGCCAGCAGGGGGGGACAGGGATATCAGCCCCAGCATTTT. It translates to CASRGGQGYQPQHF.

The chain couples TRBV12-3 or TRBV12-4 to TRBJ1-2; tentative D call: TRBD1 (6 bases). V lost 6 bases, J lost 2 bases, and 10 bases lay in between. The CDR3 totals 13 residues. The CDR3 region has the DNA TGTGCCAGCAGGCCAACAGGGAACTATGGCTACACCTTC. It is translated as CASRPTGNYGYTF.

This chain links TRBV6-4 with TRBJ2-7, with TRBD1 identical over 11 bases. CDR1 and CDR2 from the germline V gene are MRHNA and SNTAGT. Germline trimming cut 5 bases from V and 4 bases from J; bases unmatched to any gene: 16. This CDR3 is built from 18 residues. The CDR3 reads CASSTTTIGQGAWYEQYF. The CDR3 nucleotides are TGTGCCAGCAGTACCACCACCATCGGACAGGGGGCTTGGTACGAGCAGTACTTC.

V gene TRBV2 combines with J gene TRBJ2-2, with D possibly being TRBD1 (5 bases). CDR3 size: 16 residues. With 6 bases removed from V and 3 bases from J, the gap between germline ends came to 17 bases. Germline V gene sequence: CDR1 SNHLY, CDR2 FYNNEI. Here the CDR3 reads CASRADSNSYTGELFF. In nucleotides, the CDR3 is TGTGCCAGCAGAGCCGACAGTAATTCCTACACCGGGGAGCTGTTTTTT.

V and J are TRBV11-3 and TRBJ2-7; D is unclear. V lost 5 bases to trimming and J lost 3 bases, with 5 bases between them. Germline V gives CDR1 SGHNT, CDR2 YENEEA. The CDR3 is 11 amino acids. As DNA, the CDR3 is TGTGCCAGCAGCGCACACTACGAGCAGTACTTC. This sequence encodes CASSAHYEQYF.

This sequence joins TRBV7-9 and TRBJ1-1; D may be TRBD1 (5 bases). The germline V and J ends were trimmed by 5 bases and 4 bases, with 11 bases remaining between them. The germline CDR1 and CDR2 sequences are SEHNR and FQNEAQ (reference sequence). The CDR3 is made up of 13 amino acids. For the CDR3, the DNA is TGTGCCAGCAGCCGCCCGGGGGGCACTGAAGCTTTCTTT. Amino acids: CASSRPGGTEAFF.

This rearrangement joins TRBV11-3 to TRBJ2-1, with 8 bases aligning to TRBD2. Looked up from germline, CDR1 is SGHNT and CDR2 is YENEEA. The CDR3 extends over 15 amino acids. The V segment lost 5 bases and the J segment 10 bases; nucleotides outside the gene matches: 13. CDR3 DNA sequence: TGTGCCAGCAGCGGGATAGCGGGGCCCCTAGGGGAGCAGTTCTTC. Its translation: CASSGIAGPLGEQFF.

The rearrangement links TRBV9 to TRBJ2-6, with TRBD1 as a possible D gene (6 bases). The CDR3 extends over 17 amino acids. Per the germline V gene, CDR1 is SGDLS and CDR2 is YYNGEE. Deletions cut 3 bases from V and 4 bases from J, with 17 bases between. The CDR3 sequence is CASSDRASFRGANVLTF. CDR3 coding DNA: TGTGCCAGCAGCGACAGGGCATCCTTCCGCGGGGCCAACGTCCTGACTTTC.

The chain combines TRBV25-1 with TRBJ1-6, with 8 bases identical to TRBD1. Per the germline V gene, CDR1 is MGHDK and CDR2 is SYGVNS. Unmatched junction bases numbered 12, after V lost 3 bases and J lost 11 bases. There are 16 residues in the CDR3. In DNA, the CDR3 is TGTGCCAGCAGTGACGGACAGGGTCCATCTTGGCCACCCCTCCACTTT. Encoded protein: CASSDGQGPSWPPLHF.

The chain has TRBV7-2 and TRBJ2-5; tentatively, D is TRBD1 (6 bases). With 1 base removed from V and 7 bases from J, the gap between germline ends came to 16 bases. This CDR3 has 15 amino acids. CDR1 and CDR2 (germline): SGHTA, FQGNSA. The CDR3 loop reads CASSLDQGSPWTQYF. DNA of the CDR3: TGTGCCAGCAGCTTAGATCAGGGGTCTCCCTGGACCCAGTACTTC.

This clone has more than one count but fewer than ten. V is TRBV19 and J is TRBJ1-1; D is uncertain. Trimming left V 10 bases short and J 6 bases short, with 18 bases between. This CDR3 has 13 amino acids. The germline V gene encodes CDR1 LNHDA and CDR2 SQIVND (reference sequence). CDR3 DNA: TGTGCCACAAACCTGGGAGGCGGCTCTGAAGCTTTCTTT. This translates into CATNLGGGSEAFF.

This CDR3 is CASSRTGQGGNYEQYF. The CDR3 region has the DNA TGCGCCAGCAGCCGGACGGGCCAGGGTGGCAACTACGAGCAGTACTTC. The rearrangement links TRBV5-1 to TRBJ2-7; D is possibly TRBD1 (5 bases). This CDR3 is built from 16 residues. Germline V gene lookup returns CDR1 SGHRS and CDR2 YFSETQ. Trimming left V 4 bases short and J 3 bases short, with 20 bases between.

The chain has TRBV18 and TRBJ2-1, with 10 bases fitting TRBD2. Per the germline V gene, CDR1 is KGHSH and CDR2 is LQKENI. The junction had 4 bases not matched to a gene; V was cut back by 3 bases and J by 5 bases. There are 15 residues in the CDR3. CDR3 coding DNA: TGTGCCAGCTCACCCGGACTAGCGGACCACAATGAGCAGTTCTTC. Protein: CASSPGLADHNEQFF.

This clone is a singleton in its sample. The chain joins TRBV3-1 (or the pseudogene TRBV3-2) to TRBJ2-2, with D unclear. There are 13 residues in the CDR3. In germline, CDR1 is LGHDT, CDR2 YNNKEL (reference sequence). The V and J ends lost 0 bases and 7 bases respectively, with 6 bases between them. The CDR3 bases are TGTGCCAGCAGCCAAGACAGCGTCGGGGAGCTGTTTTTT. Its translation: CASSQDSVGELFF.

The chain employs TRBV25-1 and TRBJ2-7; the D gene is possibly TRBD2 (7 bases). Germline V gene lookup returns CDR1 MGHDK and CDR2 SYGVNS. V gave up 3 bases and J gave up 3 bases, with 18 bases separating them. This CDR3 spans 16 amino acids. CDR3 sequence (DNA): TGTGCCAGCAGTGAGTCGTCGGTGGGGGGGCTCTACGAGCAGTACTTC. Its translation: CASSESSVGGLYEQYF.

This chain uses TRBV27 with TRBJ1-1; possibly TRBD1 for D (6 bases). Looked up from germline, CDR1 is MNHEY and CDR2 is SMNVEV (reference sequence). Trimming shortened V by 4 bases and J by 0 bases, and 12 bases separated the two germline ends. The CDR3 is made up of 15 amino acids. CDR3: CASSYRQEMNTEAFF. The CDR3 region has the DNA TGTGCCAGCAGTTATCGACAGGAGATGAACACTGAAGCTTTCTTT.

The chain has TRBV12-5 and TRBJ2-2; 9 bases line up with TRBD1. Germline CDR1 is LGHNT and CDR2 is FRNRAP. V shed 1 base and J 3 bases; nucleotides not matched to a gene: 0. This CDR3 contains 15 residues. This CDR3 reads CASGLGQGDTGELFF. The DNA of the CDR3 is TGTGCTAGTGGTTTGGGACAGGGGGACACCGGGGAGCTGTTTTTT.